This T cell receptor beta chain is from a study of post-analysis software for immune sequencing data. CDR1 is MGHRA and CDR2 is YSYEKL in the germline V gene. This CDR3 spans 14 amino acids. Trimming left V 4 bases short and J 3 bases short, with 11 bases between. cDNA libraries of TCR beta carried unique molecular identifiers. TCRdb reprocessed the PCR reads via MiXCR and lists one record per CDR3 protein. The sample lists about half a million distinct CDR3 sequences; under 55% were seen once. Study-wide results and caveats: Compared with controls, patients had more of about 5 TRBV segments, including TRBV5-6, TRBV5-1 and TRBV20-1. Controls showed significantly higher normalized Chao1 diversity than did multiple sclerosis patients.

This clonotype was picked up a small number of times. No antigen is known for it. Sequences were obtained from blood. The chain carries TRBV4-1 and TRBJ2-3; D might be TRBD2 (6 bases). The sequence came from a girl aged 10-17 years with multiple sclerosis. CDR3 sequence: CASSPGTLTDTQYF. In DNA form, the CDR3 reads TGCGCCAGCAGCCCCGGGACTCTAACAGATACGCAGTATTTT.